These T cell receptor beta chains were read from a single sample in a study of blood T cell repertoires in COVID-19. Sequencing was performed with immunoSEQ multiplex PCR; in TCRdb, only in-frame clones are kept and a portion is missing. The repertoire has 150,000 to 200,000 clones, about four fifths of them found once; the top ten carry 8.4%. Sequencing used peripheral blood. These receptors originate from a woman in her seventies with acute or convalescent COVID-19. The CDR3 runs from the conserved cysteine through the conserved F or W. Fields, in order: V gene, clone size, J gene, CDR3 length, D gene, CDR3 protein, CDR3 DNA. D genes are given only for firm matches. Where a row states a size, it is once, few, many or the class of an expanded clone; other rows omit it.

TRBV9	NA	TRBJ2-7	14	NA	CASSPRLQGYEQYF	TGTGCCAGCAGCCCACGCTTACAGGGATACGAGCAGTACTTC
TRBV5-1	once	TRBJ2-6	18	NA	CASSTDEMRGSGANVLTF	TGCGCCAGCAGCACCGACGAGATGAGAGGCTCTGGGGCCAACGTCCTGACTTTC
TRBV4-3	NA	TRBJ1-2	15	TRBD1	CASSQDRTGDYGYTF	TGCGCCAGCAGCCAAGATCGGACAGGGGATTATGGCTACACCTTC
TRBV10-3	once	TRBJ2-2	14	TRBD1	CARMDRIRTGELFF	TGTGCCAGGATGGACAGGATTAGAACCGGGGAGCTGTTTTTT
TRBV6-6	NA	TRBJ1-2	13	NA	CATTAGANYGYTF	TGTGCCACCACGGCAGGGGCCAACTATGGCTACACCTTC
TRBV9	NA	TRBJ1-6	13	NA	CASSDLRGRSLHF	TGTGCCAGCAGCGATCTCAGGGGCCGGTCCCTCCACTTT
TRBV29-1	NA	TRBJ2-5	11	NA	CSVVAGETQYF	TGCAGCGTTGTTGCGGGAGAGACCCAGTACTTC
TRBV19	NA	TRBJ2-5	14	NA	CASSPLGVGETQYF	TGTGCCAGTAGCCCCCTAGGGGTTGGAGAGACCCAGTACTTC
TRBV7-3	NA	TRBJ1-3	15	NA	CASSLGIDSGNTIYF	TGTGCCAGCAGCTTAGGCATCGACTCTGGAAACACCATATATTTT
TRBV30	NA	TRBJ1-4	20	TRBD1	CAWSSGLSTVAGGMDEKLFF	TGTGCCTGGAGTTCCGGCCTCTCAACGGTGGCAGGGGGCATGGATGAAAAACTGTTTTTT
TRBV4-3	NA	TRBJ1-3	15	NA	CASSQSRVSGNTIYF	TGCGCCAGCAGCCAAAGCCGTGTCTCTGGAAACACCATATATTTT
TRBV19	NA	TRBJ1-2	15	TRBD1	CASSIRDRGLYGYTF	TGTGCCAGTAGTATAAGGGACAGGGGGCTTTATGGCTACACCTTC
TRBV6-5	NA	TRBJ1-6	12	NA	CASSYGQSPLHF	TGTGCCAGCAGTTACGGGCAGTCACCCCTCCACTTT
TRBV7-9	NA	TRBJ1-2	15	TRBD1	CASSLDVDRGYGYTF	TGTGCCAGCAGCTTGGACGTGGACAGGGGCTATGGCTACACCTTC
TRBV19	NA	TRBJ1-5	14	NA	CASNKRDGNQPQHF	TGTGCCAGTAATAAGAGGGATGGCAATCAGCCCCAGCATTTT
TRBV6-6	NA	TRBJ1-3	15	NA	CASSYDRNSGNTIYF	TGTGCCAGCAGTTACGACAGAAACTCTGGAAACACCATATATTTT
TRBV6-2/TRBV6-3	NA	TRBJ2-1	15	TRBD2	CASSYGLAGIDEQFF	TGTGCCAGCAGTTATGGGCTAGCGGGTATAGATGAGCAGTTCTTC
TRBV18	NA	TRBJ2-7	14	TRBD1	CASSPLDRGWEQYF	TGTGCCAGCTCACCCCTGGACAGGGGCTGGGAGCAGTACTTC
TRBV25-1	few	TRBJ1-4	14	TRBD1	CASSDGTANEKLFF	TGTGCCAGCAGTGATGGGACAGCTAATGAAAAACTGTTTTTT